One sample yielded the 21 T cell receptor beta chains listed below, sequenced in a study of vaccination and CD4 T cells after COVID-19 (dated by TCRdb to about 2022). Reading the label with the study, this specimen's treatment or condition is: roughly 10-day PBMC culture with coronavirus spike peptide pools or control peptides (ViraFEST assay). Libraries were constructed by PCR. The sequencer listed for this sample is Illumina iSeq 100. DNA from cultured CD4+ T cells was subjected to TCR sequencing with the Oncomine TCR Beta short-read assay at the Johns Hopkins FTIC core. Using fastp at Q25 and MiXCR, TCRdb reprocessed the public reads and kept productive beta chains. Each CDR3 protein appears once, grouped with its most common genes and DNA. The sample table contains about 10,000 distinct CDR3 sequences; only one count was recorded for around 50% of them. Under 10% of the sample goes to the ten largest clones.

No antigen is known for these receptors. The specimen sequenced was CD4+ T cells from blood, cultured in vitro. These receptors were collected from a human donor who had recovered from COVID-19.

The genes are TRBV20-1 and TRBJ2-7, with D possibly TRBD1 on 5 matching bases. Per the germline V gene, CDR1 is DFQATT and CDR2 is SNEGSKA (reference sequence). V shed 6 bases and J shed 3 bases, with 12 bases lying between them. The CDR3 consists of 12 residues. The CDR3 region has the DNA TGCAGTGCGCGCACCAGGGACTACGAGCAGTACTTC. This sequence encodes CSARTRDYEQYF.

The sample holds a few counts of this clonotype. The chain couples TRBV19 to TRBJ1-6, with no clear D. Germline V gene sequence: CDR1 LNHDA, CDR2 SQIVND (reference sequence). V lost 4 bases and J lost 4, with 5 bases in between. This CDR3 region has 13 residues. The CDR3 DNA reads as TGTGCCAGTAGTAGGGCATATAATTCACCCCTCCACTTT. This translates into CASSRAYNSPLHF.

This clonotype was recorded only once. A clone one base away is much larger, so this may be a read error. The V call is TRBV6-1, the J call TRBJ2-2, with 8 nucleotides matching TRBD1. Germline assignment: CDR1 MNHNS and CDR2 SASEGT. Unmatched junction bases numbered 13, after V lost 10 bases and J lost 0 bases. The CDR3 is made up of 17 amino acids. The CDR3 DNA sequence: TGTGCCACCCCTCCGGGACAGGCTAGTGCGAACACCGGGGAGCTGTTTTTT. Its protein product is CATPPGQASANTGELFF.

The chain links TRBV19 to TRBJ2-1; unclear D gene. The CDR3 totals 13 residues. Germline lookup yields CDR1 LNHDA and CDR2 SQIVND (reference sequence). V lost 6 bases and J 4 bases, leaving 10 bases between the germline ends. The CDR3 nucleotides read TGTGCCAGTAGCCTCTCAAGGTACAATGAGCAGTTCTTC. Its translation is CASSLSRYNEQFF.

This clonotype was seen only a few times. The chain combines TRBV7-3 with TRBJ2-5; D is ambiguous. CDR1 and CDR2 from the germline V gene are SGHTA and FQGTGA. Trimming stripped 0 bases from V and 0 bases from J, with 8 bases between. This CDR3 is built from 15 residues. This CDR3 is CASSLTGIYQETQYF. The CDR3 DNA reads TGTGCCAGCAGCTTAACAGGCATCTACCAAGAGACCCAGTACTTC.

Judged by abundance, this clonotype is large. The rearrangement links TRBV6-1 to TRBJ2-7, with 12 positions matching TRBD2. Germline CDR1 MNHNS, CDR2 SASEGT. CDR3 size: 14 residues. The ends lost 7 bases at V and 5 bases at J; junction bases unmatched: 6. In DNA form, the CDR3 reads TGTGCCAGCACCCAGACTAGCGGGAGCGACGAGCAGTACTTC. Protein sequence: CASTQTSGSDEQYF.

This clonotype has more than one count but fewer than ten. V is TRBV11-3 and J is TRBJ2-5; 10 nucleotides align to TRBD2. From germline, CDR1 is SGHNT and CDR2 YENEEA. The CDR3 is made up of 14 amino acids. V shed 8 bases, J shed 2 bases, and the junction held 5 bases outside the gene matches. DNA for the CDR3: TGTGCCAGCGGCGCTAGCGGGGGTCAAGAGACCCAGTACTTC. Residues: CASGASGGQETQYF. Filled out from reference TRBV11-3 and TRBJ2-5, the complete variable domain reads EAGVVQSPRYKIIEKKQPVAFWCNPISGHNTLYWYLQNLGQGPELLIRYENEEAVDDSQLPKDRFSAERLKGVDSTLKIQPAELGDSAVYLCASGASGGQETQYFGPGTRLLVL.

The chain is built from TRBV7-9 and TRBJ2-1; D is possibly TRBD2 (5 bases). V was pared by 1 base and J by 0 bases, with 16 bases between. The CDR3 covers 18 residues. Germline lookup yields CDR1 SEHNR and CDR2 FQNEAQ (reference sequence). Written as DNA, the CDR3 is TGTGCCAGCAGCTTAGGTAGGTCTAGCAGGAGCTCCTACAATGAGCAGTTCTTC. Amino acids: CASSLGRSSRSSYNEQFF.

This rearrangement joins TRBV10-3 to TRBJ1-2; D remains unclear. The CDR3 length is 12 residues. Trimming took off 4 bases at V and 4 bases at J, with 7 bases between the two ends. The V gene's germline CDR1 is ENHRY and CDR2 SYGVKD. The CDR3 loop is CAISAGSYGYTF. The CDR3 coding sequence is TGTGCCATCAGTGCGGGATCCTATGGCTACACCTTC.

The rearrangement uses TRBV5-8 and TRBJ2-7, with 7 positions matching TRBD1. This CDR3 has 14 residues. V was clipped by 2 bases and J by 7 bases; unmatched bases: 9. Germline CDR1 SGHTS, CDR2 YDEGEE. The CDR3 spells CASSLEGAMREQYF. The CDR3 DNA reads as TGTGCCAGCAGCTTAGAGGGGGCGATGAGGGAGCAGTACTTC.

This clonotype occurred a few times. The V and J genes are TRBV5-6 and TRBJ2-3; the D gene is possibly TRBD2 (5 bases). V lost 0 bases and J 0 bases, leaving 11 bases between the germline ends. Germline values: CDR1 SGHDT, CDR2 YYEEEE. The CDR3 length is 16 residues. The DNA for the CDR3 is TGTGCCAGCAGCTTGGGGACTCCCACCAGCACAGATACGCAGTATTTT. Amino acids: CASSLGTPTSTDTQYF.

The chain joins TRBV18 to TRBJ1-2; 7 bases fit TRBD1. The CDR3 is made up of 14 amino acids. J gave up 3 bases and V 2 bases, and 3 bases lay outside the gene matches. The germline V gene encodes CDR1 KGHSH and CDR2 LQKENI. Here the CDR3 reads CASSPGQDYYGYTF. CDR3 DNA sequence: TGTGCCAGCTCACCAGGACAGGACTACTATGGCTACACCTTC.

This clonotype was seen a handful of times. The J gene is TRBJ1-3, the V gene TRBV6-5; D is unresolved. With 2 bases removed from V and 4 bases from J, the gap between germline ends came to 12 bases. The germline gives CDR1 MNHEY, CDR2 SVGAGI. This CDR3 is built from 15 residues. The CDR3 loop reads CASSYDDIVGNTIYF. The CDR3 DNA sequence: TGTGCCAGCAGTTACGACGACATCGTCGGAAACACCATATATTTT.

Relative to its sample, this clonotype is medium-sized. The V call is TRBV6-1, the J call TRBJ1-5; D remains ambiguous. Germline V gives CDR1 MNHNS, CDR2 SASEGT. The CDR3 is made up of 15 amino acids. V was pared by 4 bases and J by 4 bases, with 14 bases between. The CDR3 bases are TGTGCCAGCAGTGTTGCCAAGTCCCGTAATCAGCCCCAGCATTTT. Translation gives CASSVAKSRNQPQHF.

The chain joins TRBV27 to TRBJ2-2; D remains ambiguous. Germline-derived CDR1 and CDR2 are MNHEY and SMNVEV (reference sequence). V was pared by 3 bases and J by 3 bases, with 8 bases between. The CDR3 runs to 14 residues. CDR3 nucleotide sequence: TGTGCCAGCAGTTTTGCAGAGTACACCGGGGAGCTGTTTTTT. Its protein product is CASSFAEYTGELFF.

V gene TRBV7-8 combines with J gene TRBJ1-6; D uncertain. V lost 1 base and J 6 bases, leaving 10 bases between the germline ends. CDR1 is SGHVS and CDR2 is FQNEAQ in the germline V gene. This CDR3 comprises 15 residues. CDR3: CASSLDSGGNSPLHF. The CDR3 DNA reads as TGTGCCAGCAGCTTAGATAGTGGTGGTAATTCACCCCTCCACTTT.

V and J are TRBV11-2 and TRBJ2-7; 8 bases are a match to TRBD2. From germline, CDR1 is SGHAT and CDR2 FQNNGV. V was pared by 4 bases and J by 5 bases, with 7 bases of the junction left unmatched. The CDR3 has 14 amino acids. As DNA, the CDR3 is TGTGCCAGCAGCTCTACGGGGGGGCCCCACGAGCAGTACTTC. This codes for CASSSTGGPHEQYF. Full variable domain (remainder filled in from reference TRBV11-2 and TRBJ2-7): EAGVAQSPRYKIIEKRQSVAFWCNPISGHATLYWYQQILGQGPKLLIQFQNNGVVDDSQLPKDRFSAERLKGVDSTLKIQPAKLEDSAVYLCASSSTGGPHEQYFGPGTRLTVT.

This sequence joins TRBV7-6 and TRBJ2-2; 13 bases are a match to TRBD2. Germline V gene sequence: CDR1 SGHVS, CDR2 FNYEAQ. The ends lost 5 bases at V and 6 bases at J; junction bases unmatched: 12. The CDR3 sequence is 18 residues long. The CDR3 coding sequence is TGTGCCAGCAGCCAACCACTAGCGGGAGGGCCGGTGGCCGGGGAGCTGTTTTTT. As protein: CASSQPLAGGPVAGELFF.

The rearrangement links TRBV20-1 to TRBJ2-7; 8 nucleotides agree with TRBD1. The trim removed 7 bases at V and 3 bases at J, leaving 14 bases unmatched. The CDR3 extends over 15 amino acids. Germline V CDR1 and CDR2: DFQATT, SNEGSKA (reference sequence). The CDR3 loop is CSVSASTGDSYEQYF. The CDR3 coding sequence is TGCAGTGTCTCGGCCTCGACAGGGGATAGCTACGAGCAGTACTTC.

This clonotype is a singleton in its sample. The CDR3 protein is CASRERLRGTTGELFF. Here the CDR3 DNA reads TGTGCCAGCAGAGAGCGACTTCGGGGGACCACCGGGGAGCTGTTTTTT. This chain links TRBV6-1 with TRBJ2-2, with a possible D match to TRBD2 (6 bases). Germline V lookup: CDR1 MNHNS, CDR2 SASEGT. CDR3 size: 16 residues. The V end was cut by 6 bases, the J end by 4 bases, with 18 bases between.

In DNA, the CDR3 is TGTGCCAGCAGCTTACGGGGAAACACCGGGGAGCTGTTTTTT. It specifies CASSLRGNTGELFF. This chain connects TRBV11-3 to TRBJ2-2, with D perhaps matching TRBD2 (5 bases). From germline, CDR1 is SGHNT and CDR2 YENEEA. V dropped 2 bases and J dropped 2 bases, with 6 bases sitting between them. The CDR3 has 14 residues.